The entry that follows covers one T cell receptor (beta chain) sequence. This entry comes from a study of neoadjuvant anti-PD-1 for oral cavity cancer. Data came from immunoSEQ multiplex PCR; TCRdb stores just in-frame clones and leaves some out. The sample records some 66,000 clones, more than 70% being singletons. The source was PBMCs, collected before nivolumab (anti-PD-1) treatment. This receptor was taken from a person aged 35-79 years with oral cavity squamous cell carcinoma.

As DNA, the CDR3 is TGCGCCAGCAGCTTCCAAGAGACCCAGTACTTC. The encoded protein is CASSFQETQYF. V usage is TRBV5-1 and J usage is TRBJ2-5; D is ambiguous. In germline, CDR1 is SGHRS, CDR2 YFSETQ. The CDR3 covers 11 residues. V was shortened by 2 bases and J by 1 base, with 0 bases between the two germline ends. The variable domain in full, completed from reference TRBV5-1 and TRBJ2-5, reads KAGVTQTPRYLIKTRGQQVTLSCSPISGHRSVSWYQQTPGQGLQFLFEYFSETQRNKGNFPGRFSGRQFSNSRSEMNVSTLELGDSALYLCASSFQETQYFGPGTRLLVL.